This is a list of T cell receptor beta chains from one sample in a study of control samples from healthy donors and cancer patients. TCRdb keeps only in-frame clones here, not all; method: immunoSEQ multiplex PCR. The top ten hold roughly 10% of the sample, which has about 84,000 clones, roughly 88% seen once. The sequencing input was PBMCs. These TCRs come from a man in his 60s with head and neck cancer. Each CDR3 is given with its conserved first and last residue. D genes are given only for firm matches.

V gene,J gene,D gene,CDR3 protein,CDR3 DNA
TRBV30,TRBJ2-7,TRBD2,CAWRGGSYEQYF,TGTGCCTGGAGGGGAGGGAGCTACGAGCAGTACTTC
TRBV20-1,TRBJ2-7,TRBD1,CSASLRGYEQYF,TGCAGTGCTAGTCTCAGGGGGTACGAGCAGTACTTC
TRBV28,TRBJ1-1,-,CASSLGGANTEAFF,TGTGCCAGCAGTTTAGGGGGGGCGAACACTGAAGCTTTCTTT
TRBV30,TRBJ2-2,-,CAWSQNTGELFF,TGTGCCTGGTCCCAGAACACCGGGGAGCTGTTTTTT
TRBV11-2,TRBJ2-1,-,CASSQSWNEQFF,TGTGCCAGCAGCCAAAGTTGGAATGAGCAGTTCTTC
TRBV11-2,TRBJ2-7,-,CASSLGPASYEQYF,TGTGCCAGCAGCTTAGGTCCGGCTAGCTACGAGCAGTACTTC
TRBV30,TRBJ2-7,TRBD1,CAWGQGAWEQYF,TGTGCCTGGGGACAGGGGGCATGGGAGCAGTACTTC
TRBV2,TRBJ2-7,-,CASRQGEFSYEQYF,TGTGCCAGCAGACAGGGAGAGTTCTCCTACGAGCAGTACTTC
TRBV18,TRBJ2-2,-,CASSPPAGELFF,TGTGCCAGCTCACCCCCGGCCGGGGAGCTGTTTTTT
TRBV9,TRBJ2-3,-,CASSPRGRPNTDTQYF,TGTGCCAGCAGCCCCCGAGGGCGGCCGAACACAGATACGCAGTATTTT
TRBV25-1,TRBJ1-2,-,CASSAHLGGSNYGYTF,TGTGCCAGCAGTGCGCATCTTGGCGGTTCTAACTATGGCTACACCTTC
TRBV28,TRBJ2-4,-,CASRPASLAKNIQYF,TGTGCCAGCAGGCCAGCGTCTCTAGCCAAAAACATTCAGTACTTC
TRBV3-1/TRBV3-2,TRBJ2-4,TRBD1,CASSHFDRGDIQYF,TGTGCCAGCAGCCACTTCGACAGGGGAGACATTCAGTACTTC